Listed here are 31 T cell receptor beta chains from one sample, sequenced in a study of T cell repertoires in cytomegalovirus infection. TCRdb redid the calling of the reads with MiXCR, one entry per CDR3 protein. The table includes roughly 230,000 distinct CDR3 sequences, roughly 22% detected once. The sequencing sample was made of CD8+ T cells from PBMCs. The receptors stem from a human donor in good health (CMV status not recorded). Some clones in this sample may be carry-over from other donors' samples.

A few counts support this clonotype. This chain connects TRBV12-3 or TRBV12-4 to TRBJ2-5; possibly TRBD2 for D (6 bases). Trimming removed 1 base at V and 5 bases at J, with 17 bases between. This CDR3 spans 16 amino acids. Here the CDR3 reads CASSLGEPGEGETQYF. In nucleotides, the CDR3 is TGTGCCAGCAGTTTAGGAGAACCGGGAGAAGGGGAGACCCAGTACTTC.

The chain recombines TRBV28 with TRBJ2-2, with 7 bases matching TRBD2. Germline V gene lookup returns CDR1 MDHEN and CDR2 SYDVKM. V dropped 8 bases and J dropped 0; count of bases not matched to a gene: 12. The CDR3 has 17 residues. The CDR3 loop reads CASHTKYLAANTGELFF. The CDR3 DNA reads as TGTGCCAGCCATACCAAATACCTAGCGGCGAACACCGGGGAGCTGTTTTTT.

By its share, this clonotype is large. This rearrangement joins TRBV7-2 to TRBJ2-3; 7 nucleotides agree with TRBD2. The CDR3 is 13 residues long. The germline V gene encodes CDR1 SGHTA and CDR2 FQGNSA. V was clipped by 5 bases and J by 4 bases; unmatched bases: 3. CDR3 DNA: TGTGCCAGCAGCCCGACTAGCTCAGATACGCAGTATTTT. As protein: CASSPTSSDTQYF.

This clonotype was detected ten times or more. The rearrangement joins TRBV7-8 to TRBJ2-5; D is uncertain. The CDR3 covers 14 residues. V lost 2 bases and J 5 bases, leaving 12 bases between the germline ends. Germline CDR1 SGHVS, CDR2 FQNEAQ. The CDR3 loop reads CASSLSGFSETQYF. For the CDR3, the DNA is TGTGCCAGCAGCTTATCGGGCTTTTCGGAGACCCAGTACTTC. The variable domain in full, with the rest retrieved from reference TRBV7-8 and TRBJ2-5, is GAGVSQSPRYKVAKRGQDVALRCDPISGHVSLFWYQQALGQGPEFLTYFQNEAQLDKSGLPSDRFFAERPEGSVSTLKIQRTQQEDSAVYLCASSLSGFSETQYFGPGTRLLVL.

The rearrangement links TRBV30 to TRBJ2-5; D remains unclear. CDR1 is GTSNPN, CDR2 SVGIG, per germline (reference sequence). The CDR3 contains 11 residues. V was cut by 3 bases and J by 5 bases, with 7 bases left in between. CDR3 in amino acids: CAWRGWETQYF. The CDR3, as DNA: TGTGCCTGGAGGGGTTGGGAGACCCAGTACTTC. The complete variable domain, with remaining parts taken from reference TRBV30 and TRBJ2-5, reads SQTIHQWPATLVQPVGSPLSLECTVEGTSNPNLYWYRQAAGRGLQLLFYSVGIGQISSEVPQNLSASRPQDRQFILSSKKLLLSDSGFYLCAWRGWETQYFGPGTRLLVL.

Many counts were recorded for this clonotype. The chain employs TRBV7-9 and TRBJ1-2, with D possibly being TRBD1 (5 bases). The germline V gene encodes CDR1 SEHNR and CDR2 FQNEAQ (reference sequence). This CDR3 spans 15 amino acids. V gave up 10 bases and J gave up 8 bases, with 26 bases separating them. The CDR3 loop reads CAIEGGGALLGGYTF. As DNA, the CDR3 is TGTGCCATTGAGGGAGGCGGGGCCCTCTTGGGGGGCTACACCTTC.

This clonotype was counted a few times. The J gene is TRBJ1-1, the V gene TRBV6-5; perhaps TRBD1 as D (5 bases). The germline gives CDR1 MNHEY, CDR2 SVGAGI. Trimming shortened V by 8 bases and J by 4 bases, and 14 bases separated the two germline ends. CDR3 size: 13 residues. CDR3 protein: CASSGGVGTEAFF. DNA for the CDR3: TGTGCCAGCTCCGGGGGGGTGGGCACTGAAGCTTTCTTT.

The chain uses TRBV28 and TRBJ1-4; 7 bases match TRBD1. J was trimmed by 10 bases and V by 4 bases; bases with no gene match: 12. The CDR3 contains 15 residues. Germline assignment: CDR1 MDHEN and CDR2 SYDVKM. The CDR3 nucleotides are TGTGCCAGCAGTTGGGACAGCCCAAAATGGGGAAAACTGTTTTTT. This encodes CASSWDSPKWGKLFF.

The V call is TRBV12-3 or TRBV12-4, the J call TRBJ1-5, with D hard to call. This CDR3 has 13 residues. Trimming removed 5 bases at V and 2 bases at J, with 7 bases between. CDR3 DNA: TGTGCCAGCAGTCGGTCTGGCAATCAGCCCCAGCATTTT. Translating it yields CASSRSGNQPQHF.

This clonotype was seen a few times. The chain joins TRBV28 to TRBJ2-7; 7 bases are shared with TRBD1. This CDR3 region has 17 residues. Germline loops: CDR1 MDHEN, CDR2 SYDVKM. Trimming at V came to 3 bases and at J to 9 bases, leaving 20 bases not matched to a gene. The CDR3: CASSFTKLDRLFLAQYF. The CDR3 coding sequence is TGTGCCAGCAGTTTTACCAAATTGGACAGGTTATTCCTCGCGCAGTACTTC.

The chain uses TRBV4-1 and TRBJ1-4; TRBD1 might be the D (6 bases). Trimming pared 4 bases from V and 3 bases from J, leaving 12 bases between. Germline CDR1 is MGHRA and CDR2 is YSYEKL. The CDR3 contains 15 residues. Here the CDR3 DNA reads TGCGCCAGCAGCCCCCGGGACACGGCTAATGAAAAACTGTTTTTT. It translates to CASSPRDTANEKLFF.

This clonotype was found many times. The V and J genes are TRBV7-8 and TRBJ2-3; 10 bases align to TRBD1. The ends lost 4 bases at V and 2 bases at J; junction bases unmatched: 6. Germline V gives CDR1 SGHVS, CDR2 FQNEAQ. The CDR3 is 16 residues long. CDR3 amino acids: CASSSAGTGVTDTQYF. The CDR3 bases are TGTGCCAGCAGCTCGGCCGGGACAGGGGTCACAGATACGCAGTATTTT.

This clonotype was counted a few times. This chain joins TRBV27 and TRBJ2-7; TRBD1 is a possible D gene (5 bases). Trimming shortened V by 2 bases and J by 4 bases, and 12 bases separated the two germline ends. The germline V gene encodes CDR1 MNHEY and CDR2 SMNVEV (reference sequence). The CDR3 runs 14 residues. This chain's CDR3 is CASSLRQPPYEQYF. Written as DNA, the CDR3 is TGTGCCAGCAGTTTACGACAGCCTCCTTACGAGCAGTACTTC.

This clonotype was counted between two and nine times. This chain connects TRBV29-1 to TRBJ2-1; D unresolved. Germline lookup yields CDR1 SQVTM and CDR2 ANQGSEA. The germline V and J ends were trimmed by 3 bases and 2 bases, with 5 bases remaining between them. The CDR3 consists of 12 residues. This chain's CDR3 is CSVEVPYNEQFF. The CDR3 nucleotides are TGCAGCGTTGAGGTACCCTACAATGAGCAGTTCTTC.

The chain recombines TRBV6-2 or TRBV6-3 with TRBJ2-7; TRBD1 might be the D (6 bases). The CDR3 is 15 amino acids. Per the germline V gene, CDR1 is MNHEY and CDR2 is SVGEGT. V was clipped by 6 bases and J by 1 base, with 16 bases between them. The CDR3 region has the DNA TGTGCCAGCAGCCAACTGACAGGCGGATCCTACGAGCAGTACTTC. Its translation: CASSQLTGGSYEQYF.

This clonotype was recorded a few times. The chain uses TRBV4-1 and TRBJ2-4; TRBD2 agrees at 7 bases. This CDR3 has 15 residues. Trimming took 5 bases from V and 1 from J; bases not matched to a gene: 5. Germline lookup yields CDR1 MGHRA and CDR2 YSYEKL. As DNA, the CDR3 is TGCGCCAGCAGCGGGGGGGTAGTGGCCAAAAACATTCAGTACTTC. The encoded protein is CASSGGVVAKNIQYF.

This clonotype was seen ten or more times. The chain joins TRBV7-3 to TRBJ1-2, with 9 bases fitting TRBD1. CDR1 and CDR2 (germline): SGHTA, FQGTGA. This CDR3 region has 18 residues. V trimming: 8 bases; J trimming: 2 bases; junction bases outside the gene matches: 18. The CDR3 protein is CASLHFWDREDVNYGYTF. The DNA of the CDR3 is TGTGCCAGCCTACATTTTTGGGACAGGGAAGATGTCAACTATGGCTACACCTTC.

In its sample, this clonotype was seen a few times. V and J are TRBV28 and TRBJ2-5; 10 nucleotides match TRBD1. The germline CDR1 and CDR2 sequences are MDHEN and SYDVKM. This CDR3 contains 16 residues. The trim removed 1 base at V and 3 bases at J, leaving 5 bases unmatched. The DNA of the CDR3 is TGTGCCAGCAGTTTATTGACAGGGGGCACGGAAGAGACCCAGTACTTC. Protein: CASSLLTGGTEETQYF.

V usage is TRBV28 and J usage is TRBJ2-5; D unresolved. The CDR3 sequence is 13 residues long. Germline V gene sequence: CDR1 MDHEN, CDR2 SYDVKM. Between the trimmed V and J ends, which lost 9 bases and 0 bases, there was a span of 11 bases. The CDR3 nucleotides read TGTGCCAGTTTTGATGGCTACCAAGAGACCCAGTACTTC. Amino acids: CASFDGYQETQYF.

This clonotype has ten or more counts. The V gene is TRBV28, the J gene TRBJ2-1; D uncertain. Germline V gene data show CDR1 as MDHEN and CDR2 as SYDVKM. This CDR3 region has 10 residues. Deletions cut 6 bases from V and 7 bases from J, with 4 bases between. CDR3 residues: CASSQNEQFF. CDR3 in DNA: TGTGCCAGCAGCCAGAATGAGCAGTTCTTC.

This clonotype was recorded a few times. The CDR3 here is CASSMGQGSFNEQFF. The CDR3, as DNA: TGTGCCAGCAGCATGGGACAGGGGTCATTCAATGAGCAGTTCTTC. The chain carries TRBV13 and TRBJ2-1, with 10 positions matching TRBD1. This CDR3 is 15 amino acids long. Trimming took 5 bases from V and 6 from J; bases not matched to a gene: 7. Germline CDR1 is PRHDT and CDR2 is FYEKMQ (reference sequence).

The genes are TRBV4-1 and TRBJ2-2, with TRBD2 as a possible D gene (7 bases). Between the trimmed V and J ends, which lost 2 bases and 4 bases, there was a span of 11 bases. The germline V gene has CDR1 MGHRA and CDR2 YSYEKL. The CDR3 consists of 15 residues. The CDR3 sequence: CASSQPGGLTGELFF. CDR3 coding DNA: TGCGCCAGCAGCCAACCCGGGGGGCTCACCGGGGAGCTGTTTTTT.

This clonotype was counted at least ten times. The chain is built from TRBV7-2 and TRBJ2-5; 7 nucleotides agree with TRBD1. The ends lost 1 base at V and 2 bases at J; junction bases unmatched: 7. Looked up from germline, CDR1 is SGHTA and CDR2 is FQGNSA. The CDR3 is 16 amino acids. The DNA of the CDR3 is TGTGCCAGCAGCTTAGGAACGGGACAGCTACAAGAGACCCAGTACTTC. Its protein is CASSLGTGQLQETQYF.

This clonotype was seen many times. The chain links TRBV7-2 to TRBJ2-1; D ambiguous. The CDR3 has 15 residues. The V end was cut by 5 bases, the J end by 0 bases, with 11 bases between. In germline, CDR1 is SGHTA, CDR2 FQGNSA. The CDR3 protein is CASSTTASSYNEQFF. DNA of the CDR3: TGTGCCAGCAGCACGACTGCGAGCTCCTACAATGAGCAGTTCTTC.

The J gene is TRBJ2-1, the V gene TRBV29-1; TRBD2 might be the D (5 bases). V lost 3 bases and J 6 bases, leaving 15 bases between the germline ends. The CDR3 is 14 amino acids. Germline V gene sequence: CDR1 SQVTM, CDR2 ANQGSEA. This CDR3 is CSVDLPQGGNEQFF. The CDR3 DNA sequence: TGCAGCGTTGATTTACCCCAAGGAGGCAATGAGCAGTTCTTC.

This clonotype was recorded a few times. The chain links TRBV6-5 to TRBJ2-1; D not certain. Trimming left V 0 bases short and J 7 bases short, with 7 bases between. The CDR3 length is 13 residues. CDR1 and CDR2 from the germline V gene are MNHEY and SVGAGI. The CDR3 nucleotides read TGTGCCAGCAGTTACTCCCAGGCTAATGAGCAGTTCTTC. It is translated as CASSYSQANEQFF.

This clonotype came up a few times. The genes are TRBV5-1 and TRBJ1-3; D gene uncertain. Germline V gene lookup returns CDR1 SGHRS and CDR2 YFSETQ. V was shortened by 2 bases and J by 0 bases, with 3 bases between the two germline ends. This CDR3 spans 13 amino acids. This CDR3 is CASSFSSGNTIYF. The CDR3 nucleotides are TGCGCCAGCAGCTTCAGCTCTGGAAACACCATATATTTT.

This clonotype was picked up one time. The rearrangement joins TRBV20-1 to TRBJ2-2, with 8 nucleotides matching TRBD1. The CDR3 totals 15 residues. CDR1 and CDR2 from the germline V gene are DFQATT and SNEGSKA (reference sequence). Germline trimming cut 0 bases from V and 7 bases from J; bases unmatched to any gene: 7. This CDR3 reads CSARDPTGVNGELFF. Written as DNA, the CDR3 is TGCAGTGCTAGAGATCCGACAGGGGTTAACGGGGAGCTGTTTTTT.

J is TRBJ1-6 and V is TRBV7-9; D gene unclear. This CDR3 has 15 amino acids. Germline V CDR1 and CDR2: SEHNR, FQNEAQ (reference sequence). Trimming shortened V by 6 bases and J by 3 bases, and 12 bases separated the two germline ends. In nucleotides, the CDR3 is TGTGCCAGCAGGTCCGGGTCGAACTATAATTCACCCCTCCACTTT. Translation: CASRSGSNYNSPLHF.

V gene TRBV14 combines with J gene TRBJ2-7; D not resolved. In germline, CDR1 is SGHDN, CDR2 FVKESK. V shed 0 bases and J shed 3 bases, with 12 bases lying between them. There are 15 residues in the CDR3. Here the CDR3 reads CASSQDLMGHYEQYF. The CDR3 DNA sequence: TGTGCCAGCAGCCAAGATCTTATGGGCCACTACGAGCAGTACTTC. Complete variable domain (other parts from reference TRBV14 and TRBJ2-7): EAGVTQFPSHSVIEKGQTVTLRCDPISGHDNLYWYRRVMGKEIKFLLHFVKESKQDESGMPNNRFLAERTGGTYSTLKVQPAELEDSGVYFCASSQDLMGHYEQYFGPGTRLTVT.

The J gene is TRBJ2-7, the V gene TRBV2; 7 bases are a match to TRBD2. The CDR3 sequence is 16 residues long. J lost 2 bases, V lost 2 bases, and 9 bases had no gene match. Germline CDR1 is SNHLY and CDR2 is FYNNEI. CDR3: CASSEWEGLSAYEQYF. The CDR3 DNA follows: TGTGCCAGCAGTGAATGGGAGGGATTGTCTGCCTACGAGCAGTACTTC.